This T cell receptor (beta chain) was retrieved from a study of neurological immune-mediated disorders. Broader study findings: The highest TCR clonal expansion occurred in HTLV-1-associated myelopathy; multiple sclerosis fell below healthy controls.

This clonotype occurred many times. Its target is not known. Regarding time point: longitudinal time-point 3. Libraries used 2 million unsorted PBMCs kept frozen in RNAlater. The cDNA was generated through 5'RACE incorporating 10-nucleotide random UMIs. In every sequencing run, more than 190 million TCR-beta sequences were generated from 15-18 subjects. TCRdb used MiXCR to reprocess the 5' RACE reads, holding one entry per CDR3 protein. This sample has some 43,000 distinct CDR3 sequences, with roughly 13% found just once. CDR1 is DFQATT, CDR2 SNEGSKA, per germline (reference sequence). Trimming took off 6 bases at V and 8 bases at J, with 22 bases between the two ends. This CDR3 comprises 14 residues.

The sequence derives from a male donor with HTLV-1-associated myelopathy (HAM/TSP). The sequenced sample was PBMCs. The chain joins TRBV20-1 to TRBJ1-2; a weak D match, TRBD1 (5 bases). CDR3 sequence: CSATHTGGAWGYTF. DNA of the CDR3: TGCAGTGCCACCCACACCGGAGGGGCATGGGGCTACACCTTC.